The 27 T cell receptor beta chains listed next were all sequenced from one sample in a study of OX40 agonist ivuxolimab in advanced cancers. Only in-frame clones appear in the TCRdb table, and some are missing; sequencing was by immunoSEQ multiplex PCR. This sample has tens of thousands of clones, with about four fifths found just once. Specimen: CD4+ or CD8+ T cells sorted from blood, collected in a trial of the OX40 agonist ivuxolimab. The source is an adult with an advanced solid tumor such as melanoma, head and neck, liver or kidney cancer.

The CDR3 DNA reads TGTGCCAGCAGCCCGGGACGGAAAATATACAATGAGCAGTTCTTC. Its protein product is CASSPGRKIYNEQFF. The chain employs TRBV5-6 and TRBJ2-1, with D perhaps given as TRBD1 or TRBD2 (5 bases each). The CDR3 is made up of 15 amino acids. Germline V gene sequence: CDR1 SGHDT, CDR2 YYEEEE. Trimming cost V 4 bases and J 4 bases, with 15 bases left between them.

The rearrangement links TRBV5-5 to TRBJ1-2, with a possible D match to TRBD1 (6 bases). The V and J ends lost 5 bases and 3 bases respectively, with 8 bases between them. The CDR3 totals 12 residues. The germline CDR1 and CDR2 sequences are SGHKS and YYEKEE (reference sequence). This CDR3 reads CASRAGDYGYTF. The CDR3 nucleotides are TGTGCCAGCAGGGCAGGGGACTATGGCTACACCTTC.

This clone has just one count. CDR3 sequence: CASSLTSTYSYEQYF. CDR3 coding DNA: TGTGCCAGCAGTTTAACCAGCACGTACTCCTACGAGCAGTACTTC. V is TRBV28 and J is TRBJ2-7; the D is unclear. CDR3 length equals 15 residues. Trimming removed 2 bases at V and 0 bases at J, with 11 bases between. Germline assignment: CDR1 MDHEN and CDR2 SYDVKM.

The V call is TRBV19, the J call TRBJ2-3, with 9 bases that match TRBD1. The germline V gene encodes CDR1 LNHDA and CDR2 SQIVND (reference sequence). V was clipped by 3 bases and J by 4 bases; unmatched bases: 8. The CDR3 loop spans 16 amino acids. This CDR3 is CASSISGTGRPDTQYF. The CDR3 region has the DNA TGTGCCAGTAGTATTTCCGGGACAGGGCGGCCAGATACGCAGTATTTT.

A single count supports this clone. CDR3 sequence (DNA): TGTGCCAGCAGTGCCAATCCGGGACAGTTTAATGAAAAACTGTTTTTT. Its translation is CASSANPGQFNEKLFF. The V gene is TRBV25-1, the J gene TRBJ1-4; 7 bases fit TRBD1. The CDR3 is 16 residues long. The trim removed 4 bases at V and 4 bases at J, leaving 9 bases unmatched. CDR1 is MGHDK and CDR2 is SYGVNS in the germline V gene.

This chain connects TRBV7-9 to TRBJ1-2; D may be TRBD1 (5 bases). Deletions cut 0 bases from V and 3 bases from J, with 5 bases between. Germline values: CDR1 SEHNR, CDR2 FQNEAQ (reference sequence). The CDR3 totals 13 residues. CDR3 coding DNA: TGTGCCAGCAGCTTAGCCAGGGACTATGGCTACACCTTC. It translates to CASSLARDYGYTF.

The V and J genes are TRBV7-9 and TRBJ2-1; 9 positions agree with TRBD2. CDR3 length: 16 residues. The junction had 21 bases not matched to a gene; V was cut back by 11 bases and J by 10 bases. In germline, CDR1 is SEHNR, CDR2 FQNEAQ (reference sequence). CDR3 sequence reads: CAFSGQGTSLRNEQFF. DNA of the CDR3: TGTGCCTTCTCGGGCCAAGGGACTAGCCTAAGAAACGAGCAGTTCTTC.

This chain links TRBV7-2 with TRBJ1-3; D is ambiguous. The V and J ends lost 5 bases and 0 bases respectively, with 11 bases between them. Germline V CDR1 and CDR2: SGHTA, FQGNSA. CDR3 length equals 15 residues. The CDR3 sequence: CASSNAQYSGNTIYF. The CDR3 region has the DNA TGTGCCAGCAGCAACGCACAGTACTCTGGAAACACCATATATTTT.

This CDR3 is CASSSAGTGGEKLFF. In nucleotides, the CDR3 is TGTGCCAGCAGCTCAGCAGGGACAGGGGGTGAAAAACTGTTTTTT. The chain has TRBV7-6 and TRBJ1-4, with 11 positions matching TRBD1. Per the germline V gene, CDR1 is SGHVS and CDR2 is FNYEAQ. V lost 4 bases, J lost 7 bases, and 5 bases stayed unmatched. The CDR3 has 15 residues. Combining the CDR3 with reference TRBV7-6 and TRBJ1-4 gives the whole variable domain GAGVSQSPRYKVTKRGQDVALRCDPISGHVSLYWYRQALGQGPEFLTYFNYEAQQDKSGLPNDRFSAERPEGSISTLTIQRTEQRDSAMYRCASSSAGTGGEKLFFGSGTQLSVL.

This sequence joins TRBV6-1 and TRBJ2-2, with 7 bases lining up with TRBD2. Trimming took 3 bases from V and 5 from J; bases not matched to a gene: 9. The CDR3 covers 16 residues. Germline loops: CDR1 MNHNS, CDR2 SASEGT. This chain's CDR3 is CASSDQPSGGTGELFF. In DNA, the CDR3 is TGTGCCAGCAGTGACCAACCGTCGGGGGGTACCGGGGAGCTGTTTTTT.

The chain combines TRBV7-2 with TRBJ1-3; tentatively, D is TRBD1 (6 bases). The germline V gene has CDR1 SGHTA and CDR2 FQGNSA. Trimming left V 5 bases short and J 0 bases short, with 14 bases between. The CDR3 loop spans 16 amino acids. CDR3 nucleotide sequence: TGTGCCAGCAGCGCGCACAGGGTTCGCTCTGGAAACACCATATATTTT. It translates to CASSAHRVRSGNTIYF.

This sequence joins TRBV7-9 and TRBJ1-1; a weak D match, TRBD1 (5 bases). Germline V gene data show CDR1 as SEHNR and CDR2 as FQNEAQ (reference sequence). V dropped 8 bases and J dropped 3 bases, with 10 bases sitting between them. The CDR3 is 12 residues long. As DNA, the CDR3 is TGTGCCAGCGGCAGGGTACACACTGAAGCTTTCTTT. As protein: CASGRVHTEAFF.

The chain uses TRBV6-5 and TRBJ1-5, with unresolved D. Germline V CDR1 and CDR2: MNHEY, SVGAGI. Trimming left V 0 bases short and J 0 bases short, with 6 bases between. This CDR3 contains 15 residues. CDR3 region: CASSYSAYSNQPQHF. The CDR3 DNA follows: TGTGCCAGCAGTTACTCTGCGTATAGCAATCAGCCCCAGCATTTT.

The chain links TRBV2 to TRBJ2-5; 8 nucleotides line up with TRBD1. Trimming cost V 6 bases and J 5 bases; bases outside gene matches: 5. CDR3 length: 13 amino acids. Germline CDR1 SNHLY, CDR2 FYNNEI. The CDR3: CASRTGVAETQYF. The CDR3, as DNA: TGTGCCAGCAGGACAGGGGTCGCCGAGACCCAGTACTTC.

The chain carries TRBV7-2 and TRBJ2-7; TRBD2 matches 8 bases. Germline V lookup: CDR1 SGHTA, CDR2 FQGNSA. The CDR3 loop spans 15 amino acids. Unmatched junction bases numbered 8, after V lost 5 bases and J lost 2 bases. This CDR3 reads CASSPGGGPPYEQYF. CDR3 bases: TGTGCCAGCAGCCCGGGGGGGGGCCCCCCCTACGAGCAGTACTTC.

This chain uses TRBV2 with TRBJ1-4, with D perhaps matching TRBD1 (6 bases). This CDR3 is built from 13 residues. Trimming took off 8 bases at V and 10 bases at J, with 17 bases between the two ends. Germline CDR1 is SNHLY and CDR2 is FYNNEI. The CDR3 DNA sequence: TGTGCCAGCCACCCACAGGGAGGGGCAAAACTGTTTTTT. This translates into CASHPQGGAKLFF.

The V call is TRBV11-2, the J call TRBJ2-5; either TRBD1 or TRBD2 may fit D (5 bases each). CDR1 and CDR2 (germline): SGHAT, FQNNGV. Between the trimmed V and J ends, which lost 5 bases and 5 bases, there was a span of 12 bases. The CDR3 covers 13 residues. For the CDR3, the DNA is TGTGCCAGCAGCCAAGGGACCACCGAGACCCAGTACTTC. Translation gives CASSQGTTETQYF.

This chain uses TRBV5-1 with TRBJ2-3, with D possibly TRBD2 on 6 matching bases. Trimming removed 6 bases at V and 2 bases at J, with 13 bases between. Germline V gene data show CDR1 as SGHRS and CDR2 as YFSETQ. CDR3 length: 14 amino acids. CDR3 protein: CASNRRGHTDTQYF. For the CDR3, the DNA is TGCGCCAGCAATCGGCGGGGCCACACAGATACGCAGTATTTT.

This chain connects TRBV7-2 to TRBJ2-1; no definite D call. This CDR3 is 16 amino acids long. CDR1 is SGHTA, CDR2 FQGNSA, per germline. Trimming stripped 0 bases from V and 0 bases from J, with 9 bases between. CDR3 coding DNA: TGTGCCAGCAGCTTAGCTTTCAGCCACTCCTACAATGAGCAGTTCTTC. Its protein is CASSLAFSHSYNEQFF.

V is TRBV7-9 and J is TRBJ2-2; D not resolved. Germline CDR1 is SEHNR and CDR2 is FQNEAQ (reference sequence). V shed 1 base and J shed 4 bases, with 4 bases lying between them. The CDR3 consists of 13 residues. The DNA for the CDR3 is TGTGCCAGCAGCTTAGTTAGCACCGGGGAGCTGTTTTTT. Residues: CASSLVSTGELFF.

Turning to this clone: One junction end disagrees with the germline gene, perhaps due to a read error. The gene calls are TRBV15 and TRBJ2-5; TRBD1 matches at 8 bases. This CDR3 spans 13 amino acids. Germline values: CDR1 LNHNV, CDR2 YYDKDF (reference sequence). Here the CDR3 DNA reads TGTGCCACCAGCAGACAGGGGGCACATTCGTGGGACTTC. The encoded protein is CATSRQGAHSWDF.

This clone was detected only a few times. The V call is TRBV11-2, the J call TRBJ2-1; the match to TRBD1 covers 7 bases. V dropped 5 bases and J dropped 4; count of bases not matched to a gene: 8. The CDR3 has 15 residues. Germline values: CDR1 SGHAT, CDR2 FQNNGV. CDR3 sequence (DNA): TGTGCCAGCAGCCCCAGGGGGAACTCTTACAATGAGCAGTTCTTC. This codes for CASSPRGNSYNEQFF.

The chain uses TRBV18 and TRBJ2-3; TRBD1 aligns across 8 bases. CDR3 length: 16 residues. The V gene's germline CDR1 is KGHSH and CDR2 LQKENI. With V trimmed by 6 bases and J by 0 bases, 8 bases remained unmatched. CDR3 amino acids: CASSQGQDPSTDTQYF. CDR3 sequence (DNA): TGTGCCAGCTCTCAGGGACAGGACCCTAGCACAGATACGCAGTATTTT.

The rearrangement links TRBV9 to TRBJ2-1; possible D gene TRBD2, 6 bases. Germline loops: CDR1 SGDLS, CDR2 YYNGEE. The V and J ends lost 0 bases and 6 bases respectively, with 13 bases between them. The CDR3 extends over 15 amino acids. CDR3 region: CASSVATVRGNEQFF. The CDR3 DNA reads TGTGCCAGCAGCGTAGCTACGGTGCGGGGCAATGAGCAGTTCTTC. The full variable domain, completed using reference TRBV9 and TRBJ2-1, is DSGVTQTPKHLITATGQRVTLRCSPRSGDLSVYWYQQSLDQGLQFLIQYYNGEERAKGNILERFSAQQFPDLHSELNLSSLELGDSALYFCASSVATVRGNEQFFGPGTRLTVL.

The CDR3 here is CASSPPVTGGANVLTF. CDR3 nucleotides: TGTGCCAGCTCACCACCGGTCACTGGTGGGGCCAACGTCCTGACTTTC. This chain links TRBV18 with TRBJ2-6, with D unresolved. Germline V gives CDR1 KGHSH, CDR2 LQKENI. Trimming took off 0 bases at V and 3 bases at J, with 9 bases between the two ends. CDR3 length: 16 amino acids.

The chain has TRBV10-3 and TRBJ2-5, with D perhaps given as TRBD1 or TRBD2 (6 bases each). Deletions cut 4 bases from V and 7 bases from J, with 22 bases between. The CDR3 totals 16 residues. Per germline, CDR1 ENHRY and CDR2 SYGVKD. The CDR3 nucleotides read TGTGCCATCAGTGCATTTGAGGGGGGCCCCGCCGGGACCCAGTACTTC. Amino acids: CAISAFEGGPAGTQYF.

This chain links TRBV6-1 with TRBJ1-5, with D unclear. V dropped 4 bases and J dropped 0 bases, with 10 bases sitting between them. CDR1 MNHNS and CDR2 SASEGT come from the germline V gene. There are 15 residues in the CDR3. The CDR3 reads CASSVRQISNQPQHF. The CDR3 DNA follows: TGTGCCAGCAGTGTGAGGCAGATTAGCAATCAGCCCCAGCATTTT.